This T cell receptor beta chain emerged from a study of CD8 T cells in Susac syndrome. Whole-study findings and limits: The Susac syndrome CD4+ T cell repertoires displayed no clonal expansion.

RNA in amounts of roughly 0.45 to 1 ug was reverse transcribed with random hexamers. TCR beta CDR3 was amplified by immunoSEQ multiplex PCR. This amplification extended across 54 Vbeta and 13 Jbeta segments. TCRdb reprocessed the immunoSEQ multiplex PCR reads via MiXCR and lists one record per CDR3 protein. The sample gives about 180,000 distinct CDR3 sequences, around 94% of which show up once; 0.095% to 0.1% is in the top ten. Negative isolation yielded CD8+ and CD4+ T cells; FACS enriched TEMRA cells. V was pared by 5 bases and J by 0 bases, with 19 bases between. The length of the CDR3 is 16 residues. Looked up from germline, CDR1 is SQVTM and CDR2 is ANQGSEA. Points on this clonotype: Antigen specificity is unknown.

The chain joins TRBV29-1 to TRBJ1-1; TRBD1 might be the D (6 bases). What was sequenced was CD4+ T cells from PBMCs. This receptor was obtained from a human donor with Susac syndrome. This chain's CDR3 is CSVPEPPGQVNTEAFF. The CDR3 nucleotides read TGCAGCGTTCCAGAGCCTCCGGGACAAGTGAACACTGAAGCTTTCTTT.